The sequence of this TCR beta chain was determined in a study of neurological immune-mediated disorders (dated by TCRdb to 2018 to 2020). Some background on the complete study: Among the roughly 35 multiple sclerosis patients, about 30 had relapsing-remitting MS and 3 had secondary progressive MS. Peripheral blood TCR-beta repertoires from HTLV-I-associated myelopathy (HAM/TSP) patients, multiple sclerosis patients and healthy controls were compared by UMI-based sequencing. Alongside PBMC samples, the set of about 100 TCR-beta libraries contained longitudinal samples, technical triplicates, and paired CD4+ and CD8+ T-cell subsets that had been sorted. The cohort included some 68 subjects: roughly 15 with HAM/TSP, around 35 with multiple sclerosis, and around 20 healthy controls. The paper's findings and limits, for the study overall: The MS cluster was not associated with any clinical or MRI features, and the authors stated that larger cohorts are needed. In a phylogenetic analysis, the repertoires of 18 out of 34 MS patients fell into a single cluster of related CDR3 sequences, pointing to a possible signature at the repertoire level. TCR clonal expansion was highest in HAM/TSP patients and lowest in MS patients, with MS patients falling below even healthy controls. Across subjects, expanded clones never shared an identical CDR3 amino acid sequence, which suggests that the TCR-beta repertoires in every group were private.

The cysteine opens and the phenylalanine closes a CDR3 of 14 amino acids. Solely the CDR3 DNA is kept, with 42 bases framed from the first base. V loses 6 bases, J loses 2 bases, and the germline ends lie 8 bases apart. The germline V gene specifies SGHDN as CDR1 and FVKESK as CDR2. For unsorted PBMC libraries, 2 million PBMCs were used after storage in RNAlater at -80 degrees C until RNA extraction. The multiple sclerosis patients were enrolled in a US clinical protocol that used magnetic resonance imaging to evaluate disease progression. PBMCs were separated from peripheral blood using Ficoll-Hypaque density gradient centrifugation and then cryopreserved in liquid nitrogen. There are many counts of this clonotype. Its antigen has not been determined. The sample holds no much larger clone one base away, and base qualities are not on file. cDNA synthesis used template-switch 5'RACE with a primer carrying a 10-nucleotide random unique molecular identifier tagging each TCR transcript. Every sequencing run yielded over 170 million TCR-beta sequences covering 15-18 subjects. The RNeasy kit was used for extraction of total RNA. The KAPA Real-time Library Amplification kit was used to amplify TCR-beta VDJ regions with primers targeting the TCR constant region and the 5'RACE anchor. Sample indexes and Illumina adaptors were added in a first PCR, and a second PCR then increased library yield. The roughly 650 bp TCR product was size-selected on a 2% E-gel SizeSelection system after Ampure bead purification. Library quality was checked on a Bioanalyzer, concentration was measured with Qubit, and libraries were quantified with the Kapa Library Quantification kit before pooling. Libraries were sequenced paired-end 2 x 150 bp on an Illumina HiSeq 2500. To increase sequence diversity, roughly 23-30% phiX was spiked into each library pool. In the original analysis: The UMI-based MiGEC pipeline processed quality-filtered reads and removed over 80% of raw TCR sequences during error correction. IMGT germline references were used for alignment of VDJ genes, and clonotypes were defined by a unique CDR3 amino acid sequence together with V-J genes. Clonal expansion, Shannon diversity and CDR3 relatedness were evaluated with VDJtools (CalcPairwiseDistances, ClusterSamples), while phylogenetic trees were built in CLCbio workbench. Using coefficient-of-variation modelling across technical triplicates, the study counted a clone as expanded if it had at least 8 unique UMIs. Starting from the raw public reads, TCRdb applied fastp trimming at Q25, assembled clones with MiXCR and retained in-frame beta chains. Each record represents a unique CDR3 protein, reported with the most common genes and DNA among its rows. These V and J calls originate from TCRdb's pipeline instead of the authors' own analysis. The sample table lists fewer than 85,000 distinct CDR3 sequences, approximately 4.1% of them with a count of one. The ten largest make up roughly 1.4% of the sample.

Recombination joined TRBV14 with TRBJ2-6, with a tentative D gene TRBD1 over 6 matching bases. The clonotype originates from a young man with multiple sclerosis. The sample comprised PBMCs. The encoded CDR3 is CASRRTAGANVLTF. The DNA reads TGTGCCAGCAGACGGACAGCTGGGGCCAACGTCCTGACTTTC.